These 11 T cell receptor beta chains were sequenced from one sample in a study of post-analysis software for immune sequencing data. Prepared TCR beta cDNA libraries contained unique molecular identifiers. A single record per CDR3 protein comes from TCRdb applying MiXCR to the PCR reads. The sample records hundreds of thousands of distinct CDR3 sequences, roughly 29% being singletons. Whole-study results and caveats: Roughly five TRBV segments appeared more often in patients than in controls, and TRBV5-6, TRBV5-1 and TRBV20-1 were among these.

Antigen specificity for these receptors is unknown. Sequencing input: blood. The receptor set was obtained from a girl aged 10 to 17 with multiple sclerosis.

Note on this clonotype: A junction boundary mismatches the germline segment, possibly from a read error. This chain connects TRBV4-1 to TRBJ2-1; D is perhaps TRBD2 (5 bases). This CDR3 comprises 14 residues. Germline V gene lookup returns CDR1 MGHRA and CDR2 YSYEKL. The CDR3 region is CASSRQLGDNEQCF. CDR3 nucleotides: TGCGCCAGCAGCCGGCAGTTGGGAGACAATGAGCAGTGCTTC.

This clonotype was detected a few times. V is TRBV6-5 and J is TRBJ2-5; 10 bases map to TRBD1. The CDR3 totals 15 residues. Germline CDR1 reads MNHEY; CDR2 reads SVGAGI. Trimming took 2 bases from V and 5 from J; bases not matched to a gene: 5. Written as DNA, the CDR3 is TGTGCCAGCAGTTACGACGACAGGGGGCTGGAGACCCAGTACTTC. It translates to CASSYDDRGLETQYF.

The chain joins TRBV6-5 to TRBJ2-5; the D is unclear. Germline V lookup: CDR1 MNHEY, CDR2 SVGAGI. This CDR3 contains 15 residues. The V end was cut by 5 bases, the J end by 5 bases, with 18 bases between. The CDR3 DNA reads as TGTGCCAGCAGTCCCTCCGGCGGATCCGGGGAGACCCAGTACTTC. Amino acid sequence: CASSPSGGSGETQYF.

This clonotype came up a few times. The chain employs TRBV7-2 and TRBJ2-4; 7 positions match TRBD1. Germline V lookup: CDR1 SGHTA, CDR2 FQGNSA. CDR3 length equals 15 residues. Unmatched junction bases numbered 9, after V lost 2 bases and J lost 8 bases. The CDR3 spells CASSLTRGLRDIQYF. CDR3 in DNA: TGTGCCAGCAGCTTAACTAGGGGGCTCAGGGACATTCAGTACTTC.

Details on this clonotype: A single base separates this from a much larger clone, so it may be a read error. The chain combines TRBV7-8 with TRBJ2-3; 7 bases align to TRBD2. Germline V gene lookup returns CDR1 SGHVS and CDR2 FQNEAQ. V gave up 2 bases and J gave up 10 bases; unmatched junction bases: 9. The CDR3 has 14 residues. As DNA, the CDR3 is TGTGCCAGCAGCTTACGGCGGGAGAGTGATGCGCAGTATTTT. Translation gives CASSLRRESDAQYF.

The CDR3 bases are TGTGCCAGCAGTCGAACCGGGACAGGGGTTACTGAAGCTTTCTTT. Amino acid sequence: CASSRTGTGVTEAFF. V usage is TRBV27 and J usage is TRBJ1-1; 10 bases map to TRBD1. The V and J ends lost 5 bases and 5 bases, in that order; junction bases with no gene match: 8. CDR3 length: 15 amino acids. Germline V gene sequence: CDR1 MNHEY, CDR2 SMNVEV (reference sequence).

This chain joins TRBV10-3 and TRBJ1-1; possibly TRBD1 for D (5 bases). CDR1 ENHRY and CDR2 SYGVKD come from the germline V gene. The germline V and J ends were trimmed by 2 bases and 11 bases, with 12 bases remaining between them. The CDR3 extends over 12 amino acids. CDR3: CAISEGGTWAFF. The CDR3 DNA reads TGTGCCATCAGTGAGGGAGGGACCTGGGCTTTCTTT.

This clonotype was seen a few times. V is TRBV9 and J is TRBJ2-5; TRBD2 agrees at 7 bases. The ends lost 0 bases at V and 5 bases at J; junction bases unmatched: 4. Germline-derived CDR1 and CDR2 are SGDLS and YYNGEE. This CDR3 has 14 amino acids. Here the CDR3 DNA reads TGTGCCAGCAGCGTAGGTTCTAGCGGTGAGACCCAGTACTTC. Protein sequence: CASSVGSSGETQYF.

The V gene is TRBV10-3, the J gene TRBJ1-2; unclear D gene. The CDR3 runs 12 residues. V lost 3 bases to trimming and J lost 6 bases, with 8 bases between them. The V gene's germline CDR1 is ENHRY and CDR2 SYGVKD. In DNA, the CDR3 is TGTGCCATCAGTGAAGTACTCGATGGCTACACCTTC. This codes for CAISEVLDGYTF.

This clonotype came up a few times. The V call is TRBV10-1, the J call TRBJ2-7; no clear D gene. CDR3 length: 11 residues. V gave up 2 bases and J gave up 5 bases, with 4 bases separating them. The germline CDR1 and CDR2 sequences are WNHNN and SYGVQD (reference sequence). The CDR3 loop is CASSEGHEQYF. The CDR3 coding sequence is TGCGCCAGCAGTGAGGGGCACGAGCAGTACTTC.

The rearrangement joins TRBV6-6 to TRBJ2-2; 9 nucleotides agree with TRBD1. In germline, CDR1 is MNHNY, CDR2 SVGAGI (reference sequence). The CDR3 is 15 amino acids. The V segment lost 6 bases and the J segment 3 bases; nucleotides outside the gene matches: 5. DNA for the CDR3: TGTGCCAGCAGGATGGACAGGGGAGACACCGGGGAGCTGTTTTTT. Amino acids: CASRMDRGDTGELFF.